This T cell receptor beta chain was recorded in a study of blood T cell repertoires in COVID-19. About the study: Samples representing acute and convalescent COVID-19 were sourced from the United States, Italy and Spain. T cells, B-cell-depleted T cells, or PBMCs provided the cDNA or gDNA that served as material.

Germline CDR1 and CDR2: SGHRS and YFSETQ. The CDR3 sequence is 17 residues long. Trimming took 0 bases from V and 6 from J, leaving 16 bases between them. In the original processing: Amplification of reference gene primers provided the estimated nucleated cell counts. Produced via immunoSEQ multiplex PCR; TCRdb's table is partial and in-frame only. The DNA gave D and trimming, while V, J and clone size come from that table. Counted here are about 43,000 clones, roughly nine tenths occurring once; the ten biggest clones make up roughly 9.3%. Source material: peripheral blood. The chain links TRBV5-1 to TRBJ1-6, with D possibly matching TRBD1 (6 bases). The clonotype comes from a woman older than 75 with active COVID-19. DNA of the CDR3: TGCGCCAGCAGCTTGGAAGGAGTGCGGACAGCTAATTCACCCCTCCACTTT. This gives the protein CASSLEGVRTANSPLHF.